This T cell receptor (beta chain) was identified in a study of cytomegalovirus exposure and HLA in healthy donors. The PCR had 60 Vbeta and 13 Jbeta primers. Measured with immunoSEQ multiplex PCR; TCRdb has only the in-frame clones, and not every one. The sample lists roughly 93,000 clones; 75% to 85% were seen once. General study points: While the bulk of TCR sequences proved rare, some public TCRs turned up in many donors. Later analysis identified a missense DCLRE1C variant that was linked to TCR beta V- and J-gene trimming. Previously analyzed data showed that most TCR beta V segments were productive at a frequency of about 87% or about 30%.

With respect to this clone: The antigen is not known.

This TCR derives from a man between 18 and 35 years old in good health and CMV-seropositive. The source material was PBMCs.

CDR3 residues: CAISAGTGVPPTF. In DNA form, the CDR3 reads TGTGCCATCAGCGCCGGGACAGGGGTCCCACCCACCTTC. This sequence joins TRBV10-3 and TRBJ1-2; TRBD1 matches 10 bases. The germline V gene has CDR1 ENHRY and CDR2 SYGVKD. This CDR3 is 13 amino acids long. V lost 6 bases to trimming and J lost 13 bases; unmatched junction nucleotides: 11.